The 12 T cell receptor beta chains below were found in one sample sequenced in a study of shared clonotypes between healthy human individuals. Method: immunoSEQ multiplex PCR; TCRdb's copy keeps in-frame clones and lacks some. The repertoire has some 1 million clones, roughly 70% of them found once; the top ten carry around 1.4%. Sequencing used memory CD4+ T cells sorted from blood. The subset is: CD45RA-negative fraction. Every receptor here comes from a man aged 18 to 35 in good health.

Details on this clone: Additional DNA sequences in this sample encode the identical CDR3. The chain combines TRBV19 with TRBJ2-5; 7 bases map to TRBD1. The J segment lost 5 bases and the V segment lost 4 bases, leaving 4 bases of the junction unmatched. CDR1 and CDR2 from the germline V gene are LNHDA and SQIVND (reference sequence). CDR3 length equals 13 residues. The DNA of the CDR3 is TGTGCCAGTAGTACGACAGGGTCGGAGACCCAGTACTTC. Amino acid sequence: CASSTTGSETQYF.

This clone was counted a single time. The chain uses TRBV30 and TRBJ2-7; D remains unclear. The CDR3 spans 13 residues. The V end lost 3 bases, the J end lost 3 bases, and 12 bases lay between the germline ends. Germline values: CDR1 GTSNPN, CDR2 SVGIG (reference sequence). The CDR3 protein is CAWSNPGVYEQYF. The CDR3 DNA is TGTGCCTGGAGCAATCCCGGAGTCTACGAGCAGTACTTC.

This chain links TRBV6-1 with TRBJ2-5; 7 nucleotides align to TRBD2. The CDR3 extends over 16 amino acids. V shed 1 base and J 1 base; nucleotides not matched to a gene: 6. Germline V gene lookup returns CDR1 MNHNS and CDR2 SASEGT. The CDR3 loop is CASSEGGTTSQETQYF. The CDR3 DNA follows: TGTGCCAGCAGTGAAGGGGGGACTACTTCCCAAGAGACCCAGTACTTC.

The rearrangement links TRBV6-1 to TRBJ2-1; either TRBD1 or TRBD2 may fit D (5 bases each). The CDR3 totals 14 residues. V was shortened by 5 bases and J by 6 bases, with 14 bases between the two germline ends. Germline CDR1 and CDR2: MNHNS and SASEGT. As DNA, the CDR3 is TGTGCCAGCAGTCCCGGGACCGCTGTCAATGAGCAGTTCTTC. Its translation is CASSPGTAVNEQFF.

The CDR3 loop reads CASSVAAQETQYF. As DNA, the CDR3 is TGTGCCAGCAGCGTAGCGGCGCAAGAGACCCAGTACTTC. The J gene is TRBJ2-5, the V gene TRBV9; D unresolved. The CDR3 spans 13 residues. The germline V gene encodes CDR1 SGDLS and CDR2 YYNGEE. Trimming stripped 0 bases from V and 2 bases from J, with 5 bases between.

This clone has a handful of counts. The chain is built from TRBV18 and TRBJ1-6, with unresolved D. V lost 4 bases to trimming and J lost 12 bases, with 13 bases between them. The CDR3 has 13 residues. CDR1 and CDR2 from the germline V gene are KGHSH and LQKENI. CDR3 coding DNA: TGTGCCAGCTCACTGGACCGTTTTGTACCCCTCCACTTT. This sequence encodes CASSLDRFVPLHF.

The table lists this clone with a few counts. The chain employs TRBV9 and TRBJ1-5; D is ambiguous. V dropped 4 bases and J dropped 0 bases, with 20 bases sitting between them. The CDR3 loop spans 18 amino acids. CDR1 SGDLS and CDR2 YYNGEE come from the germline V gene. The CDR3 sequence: CASSPLCGPRVSNQPQHF. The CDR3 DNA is TGTGCCAGCAGCCCTCTGTGTGGGCCGAGAGTTAGCAATCAGCCCCAGCATTTT. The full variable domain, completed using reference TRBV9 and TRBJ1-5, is DSGVTQTPKHLITATGQRVTLRCSPRSGDLSVYWYQQSLDQGLQFLIQYYNGEERAKGNILERFSAQQFPDLHSELNLSSLELGDSALYFCASSPLCGPRVSNQPQHFGDGTRLSIL.

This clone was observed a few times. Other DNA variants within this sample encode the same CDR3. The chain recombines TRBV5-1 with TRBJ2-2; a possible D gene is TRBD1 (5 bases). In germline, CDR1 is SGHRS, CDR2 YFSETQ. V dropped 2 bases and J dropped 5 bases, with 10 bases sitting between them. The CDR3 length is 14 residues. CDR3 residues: CASSFDRATGELFF. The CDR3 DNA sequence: TGCGCCAGCAGCTTTGACAGAGCAACCGGGGAGCTGTTTTTT.

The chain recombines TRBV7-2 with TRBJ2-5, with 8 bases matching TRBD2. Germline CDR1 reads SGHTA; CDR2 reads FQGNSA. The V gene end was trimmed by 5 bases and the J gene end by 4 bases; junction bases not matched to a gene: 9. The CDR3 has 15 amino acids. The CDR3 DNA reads TGTGCCAGCAGCGGGAGCGGGAGAGGAAGAGAGACCCAGTACTTC. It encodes CASSGSGRGRETQYF.

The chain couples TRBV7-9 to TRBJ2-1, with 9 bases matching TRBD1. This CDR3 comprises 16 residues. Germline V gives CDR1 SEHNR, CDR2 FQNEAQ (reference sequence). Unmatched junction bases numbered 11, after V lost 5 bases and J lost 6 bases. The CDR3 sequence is CASSVYLGTGTNEQFF. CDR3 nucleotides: TGTGCCAGCAGCGTTTACCTCGGGACAGGGACCAATGAGCAGTTCTTC.

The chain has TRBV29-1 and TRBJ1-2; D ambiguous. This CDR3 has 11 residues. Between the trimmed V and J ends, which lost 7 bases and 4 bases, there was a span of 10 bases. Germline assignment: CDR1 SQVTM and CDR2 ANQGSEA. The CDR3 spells CSASSGYGYTF. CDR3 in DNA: TGCAGCGCCTCGAGTGGCTATGGCTACACCTTC.

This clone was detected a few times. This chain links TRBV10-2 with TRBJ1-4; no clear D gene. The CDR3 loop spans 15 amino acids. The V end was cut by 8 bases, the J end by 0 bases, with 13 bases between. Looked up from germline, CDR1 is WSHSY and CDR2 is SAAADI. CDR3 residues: CASRDAGTTNEKLFF. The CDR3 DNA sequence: TGCGCCAGCCGCGACGCAGGAACAACTAATGAAAAACTGTTTTTT.